This T cell receptor beta chain was observed in a study of post-analysis software for immune sequencing data. Study at large: Recorded subtypes: relapsing-remitting, secondary progressive, progressive-relapsing; some patients unannotated.

Researchers reported that TCR beta cDNA libraries carried unique molecular identifiers. TCRdb reanalysed the PCR reads using MiXCR and keeps one entry per CDR3 protein. The table lists about 400,000 distinct CDR3 sequences, approximately 38% of them singletons. This clonotype was seen more than once but under ten times. Its antigen is undetermined. The CDR3 contains 14 residues. CDR1 is MNHNS and CDR2 is SASEGT in the germline V gene. Findings and limits, study-wide: Controls had significantly higher normalized Chao1 diversity than multiple sclerosis patients. A handful of TRBV segments appeared more often in patients than in controls, and TRBV5-6, TRBV5-1 and TRBV20-1 were among these.

Material: blood. The chain employs TRBV6-1 and TRBJ2-5; the D is unclear. The end of the DNA fits TRBJ2-7 better, so the J call may be wrong. This TCR derives from a girl aged 5-17 years with multiple sclerosis. CDR3 amino acids: CASSSIPRAYEQYF. The CDR3 bases are TGTGCCAGTAGTTCCATCCCCCGAGCCTACGAGCAGTACTTC.